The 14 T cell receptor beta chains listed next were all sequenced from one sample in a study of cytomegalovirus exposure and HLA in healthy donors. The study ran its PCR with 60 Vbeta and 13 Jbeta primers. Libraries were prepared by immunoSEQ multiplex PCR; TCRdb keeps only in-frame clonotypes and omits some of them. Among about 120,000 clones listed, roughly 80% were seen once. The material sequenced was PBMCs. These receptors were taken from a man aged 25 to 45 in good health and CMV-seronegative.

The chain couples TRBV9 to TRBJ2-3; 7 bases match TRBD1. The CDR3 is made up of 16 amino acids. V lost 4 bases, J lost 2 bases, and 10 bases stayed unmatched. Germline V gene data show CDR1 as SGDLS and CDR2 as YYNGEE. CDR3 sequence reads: CASSLRGQSYTDTQYF. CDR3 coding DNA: TGTGCCAGCAGCCTAAGGGGGCAATCTTACACAGATACGCAGTATTTT. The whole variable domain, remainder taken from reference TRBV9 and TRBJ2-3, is DSGVTQTPKHLITATGQRVTLRCSPRSGDLSVYWYQQSLDQGLQFLIQYYNGEERAKGNILERFSAQQFPDLHSELNLSSLELGDSALYFCASSLRGQSYTDTQYFGPGTRLTVL.

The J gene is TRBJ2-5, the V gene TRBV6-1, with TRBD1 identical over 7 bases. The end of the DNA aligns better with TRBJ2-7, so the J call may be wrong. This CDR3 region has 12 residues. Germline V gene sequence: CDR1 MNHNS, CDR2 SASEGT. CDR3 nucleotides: TGTGCCAGCGAGACTGCAGGGGGCGAGCAGTACTTC. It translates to CASETAGGEQYF.

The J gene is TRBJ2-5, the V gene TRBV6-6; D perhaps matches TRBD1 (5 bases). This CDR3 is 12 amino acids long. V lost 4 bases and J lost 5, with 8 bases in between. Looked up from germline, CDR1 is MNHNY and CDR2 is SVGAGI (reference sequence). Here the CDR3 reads CASSWKGETQYF. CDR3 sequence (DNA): TGTGCCAGCAGTTGGAAGGGGGAGACCCAGTACTTC.

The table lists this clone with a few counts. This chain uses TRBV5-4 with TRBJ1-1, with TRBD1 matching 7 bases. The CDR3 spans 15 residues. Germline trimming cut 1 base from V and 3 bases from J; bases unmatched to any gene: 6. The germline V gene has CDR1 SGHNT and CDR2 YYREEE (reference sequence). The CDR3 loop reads CASSLTGAGDTEAFF. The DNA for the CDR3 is TGTGCCAGCAGCTTGACAGGGGCCGGGGACACTGAAGCTTTCTTT.

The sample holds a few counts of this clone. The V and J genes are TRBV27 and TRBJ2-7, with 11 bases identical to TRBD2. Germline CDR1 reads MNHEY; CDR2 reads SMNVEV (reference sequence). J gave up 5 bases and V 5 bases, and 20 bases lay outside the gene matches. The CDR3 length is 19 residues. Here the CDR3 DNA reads TGTGCCAGCAGTCCCTTTTCTTTACTAGCGGGGGAATTCACCCACGAGCAGTACTTC. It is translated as CASSPFSLLAGEFTHEQYF.

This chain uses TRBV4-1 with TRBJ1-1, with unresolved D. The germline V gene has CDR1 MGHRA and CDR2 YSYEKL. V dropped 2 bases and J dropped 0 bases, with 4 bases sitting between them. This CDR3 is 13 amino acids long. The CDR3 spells CASSQLMNTEAFF. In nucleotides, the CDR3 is TGCGCCAGCAGCCAACTTATGAACACTGAAGCTTTCTTT.

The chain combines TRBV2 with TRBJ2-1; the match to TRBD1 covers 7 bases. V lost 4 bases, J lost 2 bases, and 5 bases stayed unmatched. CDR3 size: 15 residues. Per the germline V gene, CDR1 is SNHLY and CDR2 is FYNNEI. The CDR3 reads CASSVRTGTYNEQFF. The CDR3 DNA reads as TGTGCCAGCAGTGTACGGACAGGCACCTACAATGAGCAGTTCTTC.

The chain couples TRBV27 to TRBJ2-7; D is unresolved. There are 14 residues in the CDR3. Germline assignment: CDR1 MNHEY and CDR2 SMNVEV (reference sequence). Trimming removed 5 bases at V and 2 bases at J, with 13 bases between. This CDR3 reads CASSPQALAYEQYF. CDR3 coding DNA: TGTGCCAGCAGTCCCCAGGCCCTTGCCTACGAGCAGTACTTC.

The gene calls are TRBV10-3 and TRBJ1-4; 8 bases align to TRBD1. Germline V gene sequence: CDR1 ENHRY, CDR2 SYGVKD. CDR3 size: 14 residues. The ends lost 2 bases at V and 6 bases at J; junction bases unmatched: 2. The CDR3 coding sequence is TGTGCCATCAGTGAGGCAGGGGGCGATGAAAAACTGTTTTTT. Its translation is CAISEAGGDEKLFF.

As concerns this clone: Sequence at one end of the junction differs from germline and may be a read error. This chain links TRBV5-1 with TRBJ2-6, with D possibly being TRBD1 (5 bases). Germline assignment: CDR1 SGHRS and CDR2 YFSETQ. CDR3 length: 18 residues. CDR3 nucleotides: TGCGCCAGCAGCTTGGGAGTAAGATCCGCCCCTGGGGCCAACGGCCTGACTTTC. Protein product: CASSLGVRSAPGANGLTF.

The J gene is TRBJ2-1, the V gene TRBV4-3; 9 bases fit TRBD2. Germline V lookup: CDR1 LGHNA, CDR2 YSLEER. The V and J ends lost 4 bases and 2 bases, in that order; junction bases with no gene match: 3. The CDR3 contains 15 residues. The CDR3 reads CASSPAGGPYNEQFF. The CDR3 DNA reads TGCGCCAGCAGCCCAGCGGGGGGCCCCTACAATGAGCAGTTCTTC.

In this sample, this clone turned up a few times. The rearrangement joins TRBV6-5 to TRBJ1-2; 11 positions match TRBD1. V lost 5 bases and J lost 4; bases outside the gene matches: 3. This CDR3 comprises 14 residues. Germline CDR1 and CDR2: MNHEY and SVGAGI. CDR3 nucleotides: TGTGCCAGCAGTCGGACAGGGGGCGGCTATGGCTACACCTTC. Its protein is CASSRTGGGYGYTF.

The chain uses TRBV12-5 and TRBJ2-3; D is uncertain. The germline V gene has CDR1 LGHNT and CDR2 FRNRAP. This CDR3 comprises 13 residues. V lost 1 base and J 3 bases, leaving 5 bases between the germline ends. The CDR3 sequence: CASGLGATDTQYF. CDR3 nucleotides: TGTGCTAGTGGTTTGGGGGCGACAGATACGCAGTATTTT.

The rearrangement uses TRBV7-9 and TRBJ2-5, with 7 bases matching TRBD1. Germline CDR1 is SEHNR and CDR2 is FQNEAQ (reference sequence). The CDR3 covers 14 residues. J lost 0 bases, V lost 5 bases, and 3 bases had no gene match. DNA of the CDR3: TGTGCCAGCAGCGGGGGACAGTACCAAGAGACCCAGTACTTC. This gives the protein CASSGGQYQETQYF.